This TCR beta chain originates from a study of CD8+CD57+ T cells in acquired aplastic anemia. Germline assignment: CDR1 SGHRS and CDR2 YFSETQ. The V end lost 4 bases, the J end lost 0 bases, and 10 bases lay between the germline ends. The length of the CDR3 is 15 residues. Template material for TCR beta VDJ and CDR3 profiling consisted of genomic DNA. TCRdb ran MiXCR on the reads and lists one entry per CDR3 protein. The profile shows about 160,000 distinct CDR3 sequences, around 47% of them singletons. The authors sequenced patients whose flow cytometry had shown CD8+CD57+ cell expansion. Study conclusions and caveats: Patients shared 25 to 30 CD8+ CDR3 sequences with controls.

This clonotype was observed at least ten times. Its target is not known. The receptor comes from a human donor with aplastic anemia. The chain is built from TRBV5-1 and TRBJ1-4; D remains ambiguous. The sequenced material came from sorted CD4+, CD8+, or CD8+CD57+ T cells (not recorded which) from PBMCs. The CDR3 sequence is CASSSQAATNEKLFF. The CDR3 nucleotides read TGCGCCAGCAGCAGTCAGGCAGCAACTAATGAAAAACTGTTTTTT.